This TCR beta chain was found in a study of blood T cells in healthy people across ages. Sample donors were healthy Caucasian individuals that came from Russia, aged about 6 to 95. Germline assignment: CDR1 MNHEY and CDR2 SMNVEV (reference sequence). J was trimmed by 12 bases and V by 11 bases; bases with no gene match: 10. The length of the CDR3 is 11 residues. Using a J-beta primer mix together with a sample-barcoded 5' primer, a second PCR was run for roughly 7 to 11 cycles. TCRdb itself ran the 5' RACE reads through MiXCR, one entry per CDR3 protein. The sample yields about 760,000 distinct CDR3 sequences, around 25% seen once. Study outcomes and limitations: In the absence of known donor CMV status, changes in expanded clonotypes were possibly confounded. Among long-lived donors, naive CD4+ cells were more numerous and diversity higher than in aged donors.

On this clonotype itself: What it recognizes is unknown. Being one base from a much bigger clone, this may be a read error.

This sample also belongs to another study, concerning T cells of mothers and their children. That study reports: Donors comprised three healthy Caucasian mothers plus their six children.

The sequencing sample was made of blood. This sequence originates from a boy younger than 18 in good health. The genes are TRBV27 and TRBJ2-1; 7 nucleotides agree with TRBD1. CDR3 region: CARGFRGRQFF. CDR3 bases: TGTGCCCGCGGGTTTAGGGGGCGGCAGTTCTTC.